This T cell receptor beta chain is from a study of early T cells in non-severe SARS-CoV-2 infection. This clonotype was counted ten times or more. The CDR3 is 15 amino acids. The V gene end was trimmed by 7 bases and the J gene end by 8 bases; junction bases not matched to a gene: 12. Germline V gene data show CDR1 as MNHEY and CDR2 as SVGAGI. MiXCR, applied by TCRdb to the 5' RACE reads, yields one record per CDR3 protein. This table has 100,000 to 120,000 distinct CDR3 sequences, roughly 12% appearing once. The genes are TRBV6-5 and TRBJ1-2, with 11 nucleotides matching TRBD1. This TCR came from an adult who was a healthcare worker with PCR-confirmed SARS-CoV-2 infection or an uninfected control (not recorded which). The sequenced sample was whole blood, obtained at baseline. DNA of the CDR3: TGTGCCAGCACCTACACAGGACAGGGGGCAAAAGGCTACACCTTC. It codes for CASTYTGQGAKGYTF.